This TCR beta chain originates from a study of cytomegalovirus exposure and HLA in healthy donors. There are 15 residues in the CDR3. CDR1 is KGHSH, CDR2 LQKENI, per germline. The V and J ends lost 2 bases and 0 bases respectively, with 9 bases between them. The primer mix had 60 Vbeta and 13 Jbeta primers. The repertoire was sequenced with immunoSEQ multiplex PCR; TCRdb's copy has only in-frame clones and lacks some. The table includes 130,000 to 150,000 clones, 74% detected once. This clone occurred a few times. J is TRBJ2-3 and V is TRBV18; D possibly corresponds to TRBD1 (5 bases). The source material was PBMCs. This TCR was sampled from a man aged 18 to 35 in good health and CMV-seropositive. CDR3 bases: TGTGCCAGCTCACCAACAGGACGTAGCACAGATACGCAGTATTTT. Residues: CASSPTGRSTDTQYF.